The source of this TCR beta chain is a study of T cells after yellow fever vaccination. CDR3 size: 14 residues. V was cut by 6 bases and J by 12 bases, with 20 bases left in between. As TCR cDNA was made by 5'RACE template switching, a universal primer site and UMIs were added. TCRdb reprocessed the 5' RACE reads with MiXCR, giving one entry per CDR3 protein. The data show about 350,000 distinct CDR3 sequences, approximately 8% seen once. This TCR came from a man between 18 and 29 years old who received the YFV17D yellow fever vaccine. The sample here was PBMCs, taken 35 to 50 days after the first yellow fever vaccination. V usage is TRBV12-3 or TRBV12-4 and J usage is TRBJ1-4; TRBD1 is a possible D gene (6 bases). The CDR3 DNA is TGTGCCAGCAGATCTCGGGACACTCTGAACCAACTGTTTTTT. Amino acids: CASRSRDTLNQLFF.